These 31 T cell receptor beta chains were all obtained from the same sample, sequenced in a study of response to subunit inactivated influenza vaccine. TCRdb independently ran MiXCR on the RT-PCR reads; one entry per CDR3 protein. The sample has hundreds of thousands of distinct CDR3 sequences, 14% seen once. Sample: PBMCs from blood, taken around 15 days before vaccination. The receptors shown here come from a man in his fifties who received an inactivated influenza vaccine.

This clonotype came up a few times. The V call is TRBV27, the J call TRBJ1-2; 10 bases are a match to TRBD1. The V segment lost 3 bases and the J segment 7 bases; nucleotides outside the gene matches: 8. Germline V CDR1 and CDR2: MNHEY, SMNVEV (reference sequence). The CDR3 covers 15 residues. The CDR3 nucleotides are TGTGCCAGCAGTTTGGGACAGGGGACGGAACCTGGCTACACCTTC. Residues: CASSLGQGTEPGYTF.

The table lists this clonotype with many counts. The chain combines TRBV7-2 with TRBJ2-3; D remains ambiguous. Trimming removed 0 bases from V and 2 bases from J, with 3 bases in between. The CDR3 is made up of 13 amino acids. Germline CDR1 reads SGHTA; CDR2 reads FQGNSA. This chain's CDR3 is CASSLATTDTQYF. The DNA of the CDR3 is TGTGCCAGCAGCTTAGCGACCACAGATACGCAGTATTTT.

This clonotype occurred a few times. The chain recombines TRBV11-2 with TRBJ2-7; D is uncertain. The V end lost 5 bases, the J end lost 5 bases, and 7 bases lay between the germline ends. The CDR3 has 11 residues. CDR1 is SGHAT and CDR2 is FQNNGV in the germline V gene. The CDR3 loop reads CASSPMNEQYF. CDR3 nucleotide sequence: TGTGCCAGCAGCCCCATGAACGAGCAGTACTTC.

DNA of the CDR3: TGTGCCAGCAGCCAAGATGGTTTCGGGACAGGGGATACCGGGGAGCTGTTTTTT. Translation gives CASSQDGFGTGDTGELFF. The chain has TRBV4-2 and TRBJ2-2; 10 bases match TRBD1. The CDR3 runs 18 residues. V lost 0 bases to trimming and J lost 5 bases; unmatched junction nucleotides: 9. Per the germline V gene, CDR1 is LGHNA and CDR2 is YNFKEQ.

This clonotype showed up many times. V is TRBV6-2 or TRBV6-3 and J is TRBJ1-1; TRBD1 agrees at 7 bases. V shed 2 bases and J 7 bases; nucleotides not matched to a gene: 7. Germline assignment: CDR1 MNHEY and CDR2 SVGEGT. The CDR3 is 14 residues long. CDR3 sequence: CASSYIAGGNEAFF. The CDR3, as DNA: TGTGCCAGCAGTTACATCGCAGGGGGGAATGAAGCTTTCTTT.

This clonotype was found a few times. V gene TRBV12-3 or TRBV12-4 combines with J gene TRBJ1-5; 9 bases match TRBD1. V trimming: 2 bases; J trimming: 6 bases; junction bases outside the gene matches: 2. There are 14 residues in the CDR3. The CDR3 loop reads CASSLTTGGQPQHF. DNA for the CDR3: TGTGCCAGCAGTTTAACGACAGGGGGTCAGCCCCAGCATTTT.

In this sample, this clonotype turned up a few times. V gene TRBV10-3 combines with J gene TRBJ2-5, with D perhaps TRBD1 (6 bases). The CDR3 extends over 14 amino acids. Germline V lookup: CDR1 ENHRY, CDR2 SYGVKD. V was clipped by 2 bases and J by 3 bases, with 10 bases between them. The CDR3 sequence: CAISEGQIKETQYF. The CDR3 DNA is TGTGCCATCAGTGAGGGACAGATCAAAGAGACCCAGTACTTC.

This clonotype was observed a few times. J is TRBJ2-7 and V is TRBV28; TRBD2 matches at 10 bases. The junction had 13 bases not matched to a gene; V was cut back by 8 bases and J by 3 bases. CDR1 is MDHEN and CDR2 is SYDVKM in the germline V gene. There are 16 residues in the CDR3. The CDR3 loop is CASYPPSSSGSYEQYF. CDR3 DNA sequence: TGTGCCAGCTACCCCCCCTCTTCTAGCGGGAGCTACGAGCAGTACTTC.

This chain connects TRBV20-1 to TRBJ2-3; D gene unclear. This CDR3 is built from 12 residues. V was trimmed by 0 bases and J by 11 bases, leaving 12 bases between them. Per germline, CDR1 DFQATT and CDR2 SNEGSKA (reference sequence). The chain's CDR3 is CSARDPPKGQYF. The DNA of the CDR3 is TGCAGTGCTAGAGATCCCCCGAAGGGGCAGTATTTT.

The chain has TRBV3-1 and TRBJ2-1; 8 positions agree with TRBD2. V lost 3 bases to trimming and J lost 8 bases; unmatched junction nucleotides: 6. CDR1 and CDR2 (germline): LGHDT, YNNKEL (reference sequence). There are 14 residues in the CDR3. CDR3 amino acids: CASSHGTSGYEQFF. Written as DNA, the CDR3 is TGTGCCAGCAGCCATGGGACTAGTGGCTATGAGCAGTTCTTC.

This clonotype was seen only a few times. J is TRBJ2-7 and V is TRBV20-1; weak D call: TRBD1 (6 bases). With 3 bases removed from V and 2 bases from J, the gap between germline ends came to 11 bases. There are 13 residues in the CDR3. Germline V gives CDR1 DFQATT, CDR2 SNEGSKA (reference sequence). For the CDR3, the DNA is TGCAGTGCTAGTATGAGGACAGCCTACGAGCAGTACTTC. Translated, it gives CSASMRTAYEQYF.

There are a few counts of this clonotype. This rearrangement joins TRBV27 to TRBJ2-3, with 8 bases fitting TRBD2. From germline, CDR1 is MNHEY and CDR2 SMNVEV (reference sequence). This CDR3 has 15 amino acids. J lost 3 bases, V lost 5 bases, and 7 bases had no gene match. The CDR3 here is CASSPGTRPTDTQYF. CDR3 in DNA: TGTGCCAGCAGTCCCGGGACTAGACCTACAGATACGCAGTATTTT.

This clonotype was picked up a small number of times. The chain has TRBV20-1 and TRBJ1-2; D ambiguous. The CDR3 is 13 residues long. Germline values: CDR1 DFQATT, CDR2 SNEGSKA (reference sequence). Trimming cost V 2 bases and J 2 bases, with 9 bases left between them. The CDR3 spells CSARQAKNYGYTF. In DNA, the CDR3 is TGCAGTGCTAGACAGGCCAAGAACTATGGCTACACCTTC.

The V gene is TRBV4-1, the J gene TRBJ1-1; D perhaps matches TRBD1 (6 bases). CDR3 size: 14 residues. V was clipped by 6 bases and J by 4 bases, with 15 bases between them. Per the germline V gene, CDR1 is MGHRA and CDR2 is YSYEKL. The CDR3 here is CASRPDRWVTEAFF. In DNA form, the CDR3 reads TGCGCCAGCAGACCGGACAGATGGGTCACTGAAGCTTTCTTT.

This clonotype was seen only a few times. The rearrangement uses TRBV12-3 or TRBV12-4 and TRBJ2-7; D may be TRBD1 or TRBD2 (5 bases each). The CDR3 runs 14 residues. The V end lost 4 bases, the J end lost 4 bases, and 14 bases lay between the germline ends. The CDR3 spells CASSSQGPSYEQYF. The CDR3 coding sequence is TGTGCCAGCAGTTCCCAGGGACCTTCTTACGAGCAGTACTTC.

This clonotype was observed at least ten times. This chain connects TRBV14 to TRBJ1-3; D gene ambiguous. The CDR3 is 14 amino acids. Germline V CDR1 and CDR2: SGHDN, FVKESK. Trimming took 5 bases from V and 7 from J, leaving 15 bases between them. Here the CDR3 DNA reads TGTGCCAGCAGCTCAACATTCGTCGGCAACACCATATATTTT. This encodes CASSSTFVGNTIYF. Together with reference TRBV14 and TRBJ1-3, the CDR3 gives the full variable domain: EAGVTQFPSHSVIEKGQTVTLRCDPISGHDNLYWYRRVMGKEIKFLLHFVKESKQDESGMPNNRFLAERTGGTYSTLKVQPAELEDSGVYFCASSSTFVGNTIYFGEGSWLTVV.

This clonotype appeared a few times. CDR3 sequence (DNA): TGTGCCAGCAGTTCCCTACTAGCGGGAGAGGGACTCGCGAGCTCCTACAATGAGCAGTTCTTC. This encodes CASSSLLAGEGLASSYNEQFF. The chain couples TRBV28 to TRBJ2-1, with 11 bases aligning to TRBD2. The CDR3 has 21 residues. V was pared by 4 bases and J by 0 bases, with 17 bases of the junction left unmatched. Germline-derived CDR1 and CDR2 are MDHEN and SYDVKM.

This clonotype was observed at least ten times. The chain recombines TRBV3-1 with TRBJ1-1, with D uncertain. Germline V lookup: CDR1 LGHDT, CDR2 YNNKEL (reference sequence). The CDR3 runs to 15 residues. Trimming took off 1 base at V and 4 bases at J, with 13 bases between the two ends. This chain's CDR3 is CASSQVAIRGTEAFF. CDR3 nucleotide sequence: TGTGCCAGCAGCCAAGTAGCCATCCGGGGCACTGAAGCTTTCTTT.

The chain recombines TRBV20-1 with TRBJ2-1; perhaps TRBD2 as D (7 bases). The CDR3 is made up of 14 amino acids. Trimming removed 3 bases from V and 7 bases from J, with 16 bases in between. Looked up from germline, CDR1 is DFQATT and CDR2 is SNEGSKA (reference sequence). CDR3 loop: CSASGGRGGNEQFF. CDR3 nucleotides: TGCAGTGCTAGCGGCGGGAGAGGGGGAAATGAGCAGTTCTTC.

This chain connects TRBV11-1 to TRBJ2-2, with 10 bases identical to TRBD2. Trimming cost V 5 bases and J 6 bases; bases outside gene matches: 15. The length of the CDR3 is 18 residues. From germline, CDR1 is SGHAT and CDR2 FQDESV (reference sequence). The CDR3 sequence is CASSPSSGRAVFSGELFF. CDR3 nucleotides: TGTGCCAGCAGCCCTTCGAGCGGGAGGGCCGTTTTTTCCGGGGAGCTGTTTTTT.

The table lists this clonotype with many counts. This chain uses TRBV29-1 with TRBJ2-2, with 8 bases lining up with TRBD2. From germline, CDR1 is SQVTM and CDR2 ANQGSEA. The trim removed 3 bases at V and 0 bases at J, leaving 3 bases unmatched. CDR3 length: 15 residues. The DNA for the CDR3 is TGCAGCGTTGAGTCACTAGCGGCGAACACCGGGGAGCTGTTTTTT. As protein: CSVESLAANTGELFF.

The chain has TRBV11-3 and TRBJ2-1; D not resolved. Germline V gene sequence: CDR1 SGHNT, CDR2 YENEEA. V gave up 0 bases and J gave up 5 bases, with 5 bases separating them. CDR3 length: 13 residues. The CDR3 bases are TGTGCCAGCAGCTTAGACCTTCACAATGAGCAGTTCTTC. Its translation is CASSLDLHNEQFF.

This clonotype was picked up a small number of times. CDR3 nucleotides: TGTGCCAGCAGCTTATTTTCCGAGAACACTGAAGCTTTCTTT. Translating it yields CASSLFSENTEAFF. V is TRBV7-9 and J is TRBJ1-1, with D uncertain. This CDR3 is 14 amino acids long. Germline V gives CDR1 SEHNR, CDR2 FQNEAQ (reference sequence). The germline V and J ends were trimmed by 2 bases and 1 base, with 8 bases remaining between them.

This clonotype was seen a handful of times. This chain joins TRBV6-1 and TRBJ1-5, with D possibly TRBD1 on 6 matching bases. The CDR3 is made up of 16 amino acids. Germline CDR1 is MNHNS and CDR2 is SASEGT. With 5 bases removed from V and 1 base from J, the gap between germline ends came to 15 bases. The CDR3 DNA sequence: TGTGCCAGCAGTAGGGACGGTGGGACAAGCAATCAGCCCCAGCATTTT. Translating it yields CASSRDGGTSNQPQHF.

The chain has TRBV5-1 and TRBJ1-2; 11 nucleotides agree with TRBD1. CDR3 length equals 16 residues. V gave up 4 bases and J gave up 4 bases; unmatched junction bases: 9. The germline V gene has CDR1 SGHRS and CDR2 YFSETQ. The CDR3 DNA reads TGCGCCAGCAGCCCCGGGACAGGGGGTTCGAGCTATGGCTACACCTTC. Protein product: CASSPGTGGSSYGYTF.

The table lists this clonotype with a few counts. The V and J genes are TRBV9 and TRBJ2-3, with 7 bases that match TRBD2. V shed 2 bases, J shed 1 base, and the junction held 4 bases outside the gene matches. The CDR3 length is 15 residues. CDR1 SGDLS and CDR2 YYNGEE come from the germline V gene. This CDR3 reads CASSVIAGRTDTQYF. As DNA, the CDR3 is TGTGCCAGCAGCGTTATAGCGGGCCGCACAGATACGCAGTATTTT.

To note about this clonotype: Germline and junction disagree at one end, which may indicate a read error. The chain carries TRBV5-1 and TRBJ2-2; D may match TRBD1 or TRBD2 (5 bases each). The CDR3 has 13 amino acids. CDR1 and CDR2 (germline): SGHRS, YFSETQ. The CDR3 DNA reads TGCGCCAGCAGCTTGGTAGGGACCGGGGAGCTGGTTTTT. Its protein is CASSLVGTGELVF.

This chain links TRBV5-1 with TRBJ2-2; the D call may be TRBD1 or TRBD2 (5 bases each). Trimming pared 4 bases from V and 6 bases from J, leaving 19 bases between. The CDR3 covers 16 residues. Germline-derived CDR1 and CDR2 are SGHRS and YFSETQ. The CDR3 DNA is TGCGCCAGCAGCGGGCCGGGGCAGGGTGTCTCCGGGGAGCTGTTTTTT. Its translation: CASSGPGQGVSGELFF.

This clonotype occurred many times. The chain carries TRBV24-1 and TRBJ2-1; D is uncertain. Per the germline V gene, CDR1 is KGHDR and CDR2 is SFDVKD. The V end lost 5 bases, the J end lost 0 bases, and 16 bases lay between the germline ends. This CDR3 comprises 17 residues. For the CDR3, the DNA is TGTGCCACCAGTGCCACGGAGAAGGGTTTCTCCTACAATGAGCAGTTCTTC. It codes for CATSATEKGFSYNEQFF.

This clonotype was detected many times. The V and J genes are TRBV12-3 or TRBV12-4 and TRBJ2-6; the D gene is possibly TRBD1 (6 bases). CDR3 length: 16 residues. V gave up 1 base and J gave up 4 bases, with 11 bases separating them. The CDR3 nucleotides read TGTGCCAGCAGTTTAGTGGGGGCGAAAGGGGCCAACGTCCTGACTTTC. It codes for CASSLVGAKGANVLTF.

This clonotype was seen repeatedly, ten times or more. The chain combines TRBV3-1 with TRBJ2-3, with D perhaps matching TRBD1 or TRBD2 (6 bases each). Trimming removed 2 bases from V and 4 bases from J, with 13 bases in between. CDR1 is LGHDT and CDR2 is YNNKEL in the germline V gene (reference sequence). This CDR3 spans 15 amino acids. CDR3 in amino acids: CASSQLGGGADTQYF. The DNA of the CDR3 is TGTGCCAGCAGCCAACTCGGGGGCGGGGCAGATACGCAGTATTTT.